In its sample, the clone carrying this T cell receptor beta chain was seen once. Its antigen is not identified. Profiling relied on immunoSEQ multiplex PCR, and the TCRdb table lists in-frame clones only, not all of them. The sample records approximately 42,000 clones, around 89% being singletons. The CDR3 is 14 residues long. CDR1 and CDR2 from the germline V gene are SGHRS and YFSETQ. V shed 5 bases, J shed 8 bases, and the junction held 12 bases outside the gene matches. The data were obtained in a study of T cell responses to AZD1222 COVID-19 vaccine. Whole-study results and caveats: Rises in breadth and depth of Spike-specific TCRs came after two AZD1222 doses.

This chain uses TRBV5-1 with TRBJ1-2, with 7 bases that match TRBD1. The source material was peripheral blood, sampled 28 days after the second AZD1222 dose. The sequence was collected from an adult who received the AZD1222 COVID-19 vaccine. In DNA form, the CDR3 reads TGCGCCAGCAGTTACTCACAGGGGAATAGGGGCTACACCTTC. Its translation: CASSYSQGNRGYTF.